The 28 T cell receptor beta chains listed next were all sequenced from one sample in a study of OX40 agonist ivuxolimab in advanced cancers. Libraries were prepared by immunoSEQ multiplex PCR; TCRdb keeps only in-frame clonotypes and omits some of them. The sample has around 67,000 clones, 88% seen once. The sample consisted of CD4+ or CD8+ T cells sorted from blood, taken in a trial of the OX40 agonist ivuxolimab. These receptors were obtained from an adult with an advanced solid tumor such as melanoma, head and neck, liver or kidney cancer.

CDR3 nucleotides: TGTGCAAGTCGCTTAACGGCAGGGGGGCACGAGCAGTACTTC. Its protein is CASRLTAGGHEQYF. The gene calls are TRBV12-2 and TRBJ2-7; the D call of TRBD1 is as the table states it, not checked on the DNA. TRBV12-2 is marked as a pseudogene. The CDR3 totals 14 residues.

CDR3 sequence reads: CSVGGGTSGIYEQYF. The DNA of the CDR3 is TGCAGCGTCGGGGGAGGGACTAGCGGGATCTACGAGCAGTACTTC. The genes are TRBV29-1 and TRBJ2-7; 13 nucleotides line up with TRBD2. V dropped 6 bases and J dropped 3; count of bases not matched to a gene: 8. This CDR3 spans 15 amino acids. CDR1 and CDR2 from the germline V gene are SQVTM and ANQGSEA.

The CDR3 here is CASSPGENIQYF. The CDR3 DNA reads TGTGCCAGCTCACCGGGAGAAAACATTCAGTACTTC. The chain combines TRBV18 with TRBJ2-4; D possibly corresponds to TRBD2 (5 bases). V lost 3 bases, J lost 5 bases, and 5 bases lay in between. Germline V lookup: CDR1 KGHSH, CDR2 LQKENI. This CDR3 contains 12 residues.

The rearrangement joins TRBV2 to TRBJ2-1; 7 positions match TRBD2. V was pared by 5 bases and J by 7 bases, with 2 bases of the junction left unmatched. Germline V CDR1 and CDR2: SNHLY, FYNNEI. CDR3 length: 12 amino acids. CDR3 protein: CASSPAGNEQFF. The CDR3 region has the DNA TGTGCCAGCAGTCCAGCGGGGAATGAGCAGTTCTTC.

The chain is built from TRBV14 and TRBJ1-1, with D perhaps TRBD1 (5 bases). The CDR3 totals 13 residues. V was clipped by 4 bases and J by 9 bases, with 15 bases between them. Germline V gene data show CDR1 as SGHDN and CDR2 as FVKESK. DNA for the CDR3: TGTGCCAGCAGCCTTAACCGGGACGGCAAAGCTTTCTTT. Amino acids: CASSLNRDGKAFF.

The V gene is TRBV7-2, the J gene TRBJ2-3; D remains ambiguous. Germline CDR1 reads SGHTA; CDR2 reads FQGNSA. This CDR3 is 15 amino acids long. The V and J ends lost 1 base and 7 bases respectively, with 15 bases between them. CDR3 nucleotide sequence: TGTGCCAGCAGCTTAGACTTCGGTGACCTCCATACGCAGTATTTT. Its protein product is CASSLDFGDLHTQYF.

This clone was seen more than once but under ten times. J is TRBJ2-1 and V is TRBV20-1; no clear D gene. Germline CDR1 reads DFQATT; CDR2 reads SNEGSKA (reference sequence). This CDR3 has 10 residues. V gave up 5 bases and J gave up 9 bases, with 8 bases separating them. The CDR3 is CSAPPSEQFF. The CDR3 region has the DNA TGCAGTGCTCCGCCGAGTGAGCAGTTCTTC.

This clone was seen just once. The chain recombines TRBV11-3 with TRBJ2-3; D uncertain. The CDR3 has 16 amino acids. Trimming stripped 1 base from V and 7 bases from J, with 18 bases between. Germline CDR1 reads SGHNT; CDR2 reads YENEEA. As DNA, the CDR3 is TGTGCCAGCAGCTTAGCCGTCACTATTCCAAGTAATACGCAGTATTTT. Translating gives CASSLAVTIPSNTQYF. Drawing the rest from reference TRBV11-3 and TRBJ2-3, the complete variable domain is EAGVVQSPRYKIIEKKQPVAFWCNPISGHNTLYWYLQNLGQGPELLIRYENEEAVDDSQLPKDRFSAERLKGVDSTLKIQPAELGDSAVYLCASSLAVTIPSNTQYFGPGTRLTVL.

The genes are TRBV5-1 and TRBJ2-1, with TRBD2 matching over 9 bases. This CDR3 region has 16 residues. V was pared by 0 bases and J by 5 bases, with 6 bases of the junction left unmatched. Germline CDR1 reads SGHRS; CDR2 reads YFSETQ. CDR3 coding DNA: TGCGCCAGCAGCTTGGTTTCAGCGGGAGGAAACAATGAGCAGTTCTTC. Protein product: CASSLVSAGGNNEQFF.

This chain connects TRBV6-1 to TRBJ2-3, with D maybe TRBD1 (6 bases). Trimming removed 5 bases from V and 0 bases from J, with 9 bases in between. The CDR3 extends over 14 amino acids. Looked up from germline, CDR1 is MNHNS and CDR2 is SASEGT. In nucleotides, the CDR3 is TGTGCCAGCAGTTTTGGACAGAGCACAGATACGCAGTATTTT. Translating it yields CASSFGQSTDTQYF.

V is TRBV5-8 and J is TRBJ2-1; 12 nucleotides match TRBD1. With V trimmed by 9 bases and J by 7 bases, 8 bases remained unmatched. CDR1 SGHTS and CDR2 YDEGEE come from the germline V gene. CDR3 length: 14 residues. The CDR3 protein is CATRGTGGKNEQFF. The CDR3 DNA reads as TGTGCCACCAGGGGGACAGGGGGCAAGAATGAGCAGTTCTTC.

This sequence joins TRBV7-2 and TRBJ2-3; either TRBD1 or TRBD2 may fit D (5 bases each). This CDR3 comprises 16 residues. Germline V CDR1 and CDR2: SGHTA, FQGNSA. Deletions cut 5 bases from V and 6 bases from J, with 21 bases between. CDR3 in amino acids: CASSLSGTLGGDTQYF. The CDR3 coding sequence is TGTGCCAGCAGCCTATCCGGGACCCTTGGCGGCGATACGCAGTATTTT.

This chain links TRBV6-1 with TRBJ2-6; D gene uncertain. This CDR3 has 16 residues. The V end was cut by 0 bases, the J end by 4 bases, with 10 bases between. Germline V gene sequence: CDR1 MNHNS, CDR2 SASEGT. The CDR3 sequence is CASSEASNYGANVLTF. The CDR3 DNA sequence: TGTGCCAGCAGTGAAGCATCGAATTACGGGGCCAACGTCCTGACTTTC.

Regarding this clone: This CDR3 is also generated by other DNA sequences in the sample. The chain links TRBV12-5 to TRBJ2-2; D call uncertain. The CDR3 contains 13 residues. The V gene lost 2 bases and the J gene lost 2 bases, with 3 bases spanning the gap. The germline gives CDR1 LGHNT, CDR2 FRNRAP. The CDR3 region is CASGLFNTGELFF. The CDR3 coding sequence is TGTGCTAGTGGTTTGTTCAACACCGGGGAGCTGTTTTTT.

This chain uses TRBV7-2 with TRBJ2-3, with no clear D. The germline V gene has CDR1 SGHTA and CDR2 FQGNSA. This CDR3 is built from 15 residues. V lost 1 base and J lost 4, with 12 bases in between. The CDR3 sequence is CASSLGVSFADTQYF. DNA of the CDR3: TGTGCCAGCAGCTTAGGAGTCTCCTTTGCAGATACGCAGTATTTT.

The V call is TRBV7-6, the J call TRBJ1-5; 7 bases agree with TRBD1. Germline V lookup: CDR1 SGHVS, CDR2 FNYEAQ. Trimming at V came to 5 bases and at J to 5 bases, leaving 3 bases not matched to a gene. The length of the CDR3 is 13 residues. CDR3 in DNA: TGTGCCAGCAGCATCGACAGGGATCAGCCCCAGCATTTT. Its protein product is CASSIDRDQPQHF.

This clone has a single count. The CDR3 DNA sequence: TGTGCCAGCAGTACAAATCCCGGGACAGGGAAGGGGGAGCAGTACTTC. Translated, it gives CASSTNPGTGKGEQYF. J is TRBJ2-7 and V is TRBV28; 9 bases agree with TRBD1. After removal of 5 bases from V and 7 bases from J, the junction contained 15 bases not matched to a gene. The V gene's germline CDR1 is MDHEN and CDR2 SYDVKM. The CDR3 is 16 residues long.

This rearrangement joins TRBV2 to TRBJ1-5; maybe TRBD1 (5 bases). CDR3 length: 14 amino acids. Germline V gene data show CDR1 as SNHLY and CDR2 as FYNNEI. V lost 5 bases and J 0 bases, leaving 8 bases between the germline ends. DNA for the CDR3: TGTGCCAGCAGTCTGACAGATAGCAATCAGCCCCAGCATTTT. Its translation is CASSLTDSNQPQHF.

This rearrangement joins TRBV4-1 to TRBJ1-2; D gene uncertain. The CDR3 covers 15 residues. Germline V lookup: CDR1 MGHRA, CDR2 YSYEKL. V lost 3 bases to trimming and J lost 4 bases, with 15 bases between them. CDR3 bases: TGCGCCAGCAGCCACCTCCCCGGCCCCGGCTATGGCTACACCTTC. Its protein is CASSHLPGPGYGYTF.

The chain links TRBV7-2 to TRBJ1-2; a weak D match, TRBD1 (5 bases). Germline V CDR1 and CDR2: SGHTA, FQGNSA. Trimming left V 0 bases short and J 3 bases short, with 8 bases between. CDR3 length: 14 residues. The CDR3 here is CASSLASRDYGYTF. CDR3 DNA: TGTGCCAGCAGCTTAGCGTCCAGGGACTATGGCTACACCTTC.

This chain uses TRBV10-3 with TRBJ2-2; a possible D gene is TRBD2 (7 bases). Germline assignment: CDR1 ENHRY and CDR2 SYGVKD. The V end lost 4 bases, the J end lost 0 bases, and 12 bases lay between the germline ends. CDR3 length: 16 amino acids. For the CDR3, the DNA is TGTGCCATCAGTGGCGGGGGCACCTCGAACACCGGGGAGCTGTTTTTT. Translating gives CAISGGGTSNTGELFF.

This chain uses TRBV6-5 with TRBJ1-1; D unclear. Trimming pared 10 bases from V and 3 bases from J, leaving 6 bases between. Germline CDR1 and CDR2: MNHEY and SVGAGI. The CDR3 contains 10 residues. CDR3 region: CATGDTEAFF. The CDR3 DNA sequence: TGTGCCACCGGAGACACTGAAGCTTTCTTT.

V usage is TRBV11-3 and J usage is TRBJ2-1; 8 nucleotides align to TRBD1. Per the germline V gene, CDR1 is SGHNT and CDR2 is YENEEA. V was pared by 0 bases and J by 4 bases, with 2 bases of the junction left unmatched. The length of the CDR3 is 15 residues. CDR3 loop: CASSLDRDRYNEQFF. As DNA, the CDR3 is TGTGCCAGCAGCTTAGATCGGGACAGGTACAATGAGCAGTTCTTC.

This chain joins TRBV30 and TRBJ2-2; perhaps TRBD1 as D (6 bases). This CDR3 contains 13 residues. The germline CDR1 and CDR2 sequences are GTSNPN and SVGIG (reference sequence). Trimming left V 1 base short and J 6 bases short, with 9 bases between. The CDR3 DNA sequence: TGTGCCTGGAGTGAACAGGGATCCGGGGAGCTGTTTTTT. It yields the protein CAWSEQGSGELFF.

This chain uses TRBV6-1 with TRBJ1-3, with TRBD1 as a possible D gene (5 bases). Trimming removed 11 bases at V and 2 bases at J, with 16 bases between. There are 14 residues in the CDR3. The V gene's germline CDR1 is MNHNS and CDR2 SASEGT. Here the CDR3 DNA reads TGTGCCCTCGTAGAAGACAGTCCTGGAAACACCATATATTTT. It yields the protein CALVEDSPGNTIYF.

The chain employs TRBV6-5 and TRBJ2-6; D ambiguous. The CDR3 is made up of 14 amino acids. Deletions cut 2 bases from V and 1 base from J, with 3 bases between. In germline, CDR1 is MNHEY, CDR2 SVGAGI. CDR3 residues: CASSYVSGANVLTF. The CDR3 DNA follows: TGTGCCAGCAGTTACGTTTCTGGGGCCAACGTCCTGACTTTC.

The chain carries TRBV5-6 and TRBJ2-7; D call uncertain. Germline CDR1 reads SGHDT; CDR2 reads YYEEEE. The V end was cut by 1 base, the J end by 1 base, with 6 bases between. CDR3 length equals 13 residues. The CDR3 is CASSLRISYEQYF. The DNA of the CDR3 is TGTGCCAGCAGCTTGCGCATTTCCTACGAGCAGTACTTC.

The rearrangement links TRBV28 to TRBJ2-7, with 7 bases fitting TRBD2. The length of the CDR3 is 14 residues. Trimming removed 5 bases from V and 4 bases from J; junction bases left unmatched: 8. Germline V gene sequence: CDR1 MDHEN, CDR2 SYDVKM. In nucleotides, the CDR3 is TGTGCCAGCAGTCCAGGACTAGTTAGATACGAGCAGTACTTC. It encodes CASSPGLVRYEQYF.